The rows below give T cell receptor beta chains drawn from one sample of a study of blood T cell repertoires in COVID-19. Here immunoSEQ multiplex PCR was the method, and the copy in TCRdb shows in-frame clones only, minus some. Here the sample spans 250,000 to 350,000 clones, more than 70% being singletons. The sample comprised peripheral blood. The source is a woman aged 30 to 39 who had recovered from COVID-19. CDR3s include the opening cysteine and the closing phenylalanine or tryptophan. A D gene is named only where the DNA matches it firmly. Expanded clones get a size class; other rows say once, few or many, or leave the size out.

v_gene: TRBV27
j_gene: TRBJ2-3
abundance: NA
d_gene: TRBD1
CDR3aa: CASSLRRTGGPDTQYF
CDR3nt: TGTGCCAGCAGTTTACGGCGGACAGGGGGTCCAGATACGCAGTATTTT

v_gene: TRBV29-1
j_gene: TRBJ1-1
abundance: NA
d_gene: TRBD1
CDR3aa: CSVADRVNTEAFF
CDR3nt: TGCAGCGTCGCGGACAGGGTGAACACTGAAGCTTTCTTT

v_gene: TRBV28
j_gene: TRBJ1-3
abundance: NA
d_gene: NA
CDR3aa: CASTPANRAGNTIYF
CDR3nt: TGTGCCAGCACCCCCGCGAACAGGGCTGGAAACACCATATATTTT

v_gene: TRBV12-3/TRBV12-4
j_gene: TRBJ1-1
abundance: NA
d_gene: NA
CDR3aa: CASSPNRVAEAFF
CDR3nt: TGTGCCAGCAGCCCTAACAGGGTTGCTGAAGCTTTCTTT

v_gene: TRBV7-9
j_gene: TRBJ1-1
abundance: NA
d_gene: NA
CDR3aa: CASSRSEASEAFF
CDR3nt: TGTGCCAGCAGCCGATCGGAGGCCTCTGAAGCTTTCTTT

v_gene: TRBV10-2
j_gene: TRBJ2-7
abundance: NA
d_gene: TRBD1
CDR3aa: CASGDRGGYEQYF
CDR3nt: TGCGCCAGCGGAGACAGGGGGGGATACGAGCAGTACTTC

v_gene: TRBV7-9
j_gene: TRBJ1-5
abundance: few
d_gene: TRBD1
CDR3aa: CASSLTGGSNQPQHF
CDR3nt: TGTGCCAGCAGCTTGACAGGGGGAAGCAATCAGCCCCAGCATTTT

v_gene: TRBV6-5
j_gene: TRBJ1-4
abundance: NA
d_gene: TRBD1
CDR3aa: CASARQGMNEKLFF
CDR3nt: TGTGCCAGCGCTAGACAGGGGATGAATGAAAAACTGTTTTTT

v_gene: TRBV5-1
j_gene: TRBJ2-2
abundance: NA
d_gene: NA
CDR3aa: CASSLFPDRNTGELFF
CDR3nt: TGCGCCAGCAGCTTGTTTCCTGACAGAAACACCGGGGAGCTGTTTTTT

v_gene: TRBV18
j_gene: TRBJ2-7
abundance: NA
d_gene: NA
CDR3aa: CASSLRDIDYYEQYF
CDR3nt: TGTGCCAGCTCACTTCGGGACATAGACTACTACGAGCAGTACTTC

v_gene: TRBV6-5
j_gene: TRBJ2-2
abundance: NA
d_gene: NA
CDR3aa: CASRTGHRTGELFF
CDR3nt: TGTGCCAGCAGGACGGGACACCGCACCGGGGAGCTGTTTTTT

v_gene: TRBV11-2
j_gene: TRBJ2-7
abundance: few
d_gene: NA
CDR3aa: CASSPTYYEQYF
CDR3nt: TGTGCCAGCAGCCCTACCTACTACGAGCAGTACTTC

v_gene: TRBV7-9
j_gene: TRBJ1-2
abundance: NA
d_gene: NA
CDR3aa: CASSLLEGTSRNYGYTF
CDR3nt: TGTGCCAGCAGCTTACTGGAAGGGACATCCCGTAACTATGGCTACACCTTC

v_gene: TRBV6-1
j_gene: TRBJ2-1
abundance: NA
d_gene: TRBD2
CDR3aa: CASSEPTSGGMDEQFF
CDR3nt: TGTGCCAGCAGTGAACCGACTAGCGGGGGGATGGATGAGCAGTTCTTC

v_gene: TRBV5-1
j_gene: TRBJ1-6
abundance: NA
d_gene: TRBD1
CDR3aa: CASSLVSGTGGSPLHF
CDR3nt: TGCGCCAGCAGCTTGGTATCCGGGACAGGGGGTTCACCCCTCCACTTT

v_gene: TRBV2
j_gene: TRBJ2-7
abundance: NA
d_gene: TRBD2
CDR3aa: CASWQGGLAEFSDEQYF
CDR3nt: TGTGCCAGCTGGCAGGGTGGTCTAGCGGAGTTTAGCGACGAGCAGTACTTC

v_gene: TRBV24-1
j_gene: TRBJ2-1
abundance: NA
d_gene: NA
CDR3aa: CATSDSRSSYNEQFF
CDR3nt: TGTGCCACCAGTGATTCACGGAGCTCCTACAATGAGCAGTTCTTC

v_gene: TRBV6-4
j_gene: TRBJ2-3
abundance: NA
d_gene: TRBD2
CDR3aa: CASSELAGSTDTQYF
CDR3nt: TGTGCCAGCAGTGAATTAGCGGGGAGCACAGATACGCAGTATTTT

v_gene: TRBV2
j_gene: TRBJ2-5
abundance: NA
d_gene: NA
CDR3aa: CASTLVETQYF
CDR3nt: TGTGCCAGCACCCTCGTGGAGACCCAGTACTTC

v_gene: TRBV5-4
j_gene: TRBJ1-6
abundance: NA
d_gene: NA
CDR3aa: CASSFESNSPLHF
CDR3nt: TGTGCCAGCAGCTTCGAGAGCAATTCACCCCTCCACTTT

v_gene: TRBV14
j_gene: TRBJ1-2
abundance: NA
d_gene: TRBD1
CDR3aa: CASSPTRTGGGGYTF
CDR3nt: TGTGCCAGCAGTCCAACCCGGACAGGGGGCGGTGGCTACACCTTC

v_gene: TRBV11-2
j_gene: TRBJ2-5
abundance: NA
d_gene: TRBD2
CDR3aa: CASSLALETSGGRAQYF
CDR3nt: TGTGCCAGCAGCTTAGCTCTTGAGACTAGCGGGGGACGGGCCCAGTACTTC

v_gene: TRBV14
j_gene: TRBJ2-2
abundance: NA
d_gene: NA
CDR3aa: CASSQSEQDTGELFF
CDR3nt: TGTGCCAGCAGCCAAAGTGAGCAGGACACCGGGGAGCTGTTTTTT

v_gene: TRBV19
j_gene: TRBJ2-7
abundance: NA
d_gene: TRBD1
CDR3aa: CASSPWRRGGDRDSYEQYF
CDR3nt: TGTGCCAGTAGTCCATGGAGACGGGGTGGGGACAGGGACTCCTACGAGCAGTACTTC

v_gene: TRBV5-6
j_gene: TRBJ2-2
abundance: NA
d_gene: NA
CDR3aa: CASSLWRRNTGELFF
CDR3nt: TGTGCCAGCAGCTTATGGCGGAGGAACACCGGGGAGCTGTTTTTT

v_gene: TRBV6-5
j_gene: TRBJ2-3
abundance: NA
d_gene: NA
CDR3aa: CASSYSRGTDTQYF
CDR3nt: TGTGCCAGCAGTTACTCCAGGGGAACAGATACGCAGTATTTT

v_gene: TRBV9
j_gene: TRBJ2-5
abundance: NA
d_gene: TRBD1
CDR3aa: CASSPGQSKETQYF
CDR3nt: TGTGCCAGCAGCCCGGGACAGTCTAAGGAGACCCAGTACTTC

v_gene: TRBV30
j_gene: TRBJ2-7
abundance: NA
d_gene: NA
CDR3aa: CAWSSTGFSYEQYF
CDR3nt: TGTGCCTGGAGTTCGACGGGGTTCTCCTACGAGCAGTACTTC

v_gene: TRBV7-8
j_gene: TRBJ1-5
abundance: NA
d_gene: NA
CDR3aa: CASSFDMVMSNQPQHF
CDR3nt: TGTGCCAGCAGCTTTGACATGGTTATGAGCAATCAGCCCCAGCATTTT

v_gene: TRBV7-6
j_gene: TRBJ2-5
abundance: once
d_gene: TRBD1
CDR3aa: CASSPLTGGGSRAQYF
CDR3nt: TGTGCCAGCAGCCCGTTGACAGGGGGCGGCTCAAGGGCCCAGTACTTC

v_gene: TRBV14
j_gene: TRBJ2-5
abundance: NA
d_gene: TRBD1
CDR3aa: CASSQGGQQETQYF
CDR3nt: TGTGCCAGCAGCCAAGGGGGACAGCAAGAGACCCAGTACTTC

v_gene: TRBV7-9
j_gene: TRBJ2-3
abundance: NA
d_gene: NA
CDR3aa: CASSPLGGAEDTQYF
CDR3nt: TGTGCCAGCAGCCCTTTAGGGGGGGCGGAAGATACGCAGTATTTT

v_gene: TRBV3-1/TRBV3-2
j_gene: TRBJ2-5
abundance: NA
d_gene: NA
CDR3aa: CASSQVEGETQYF
CDR3nt: TGTGCCAGCAGCCAAGTTGAGGGAGAGACCCAGTACTTC

v_gene: TRBV2
j_gene: TRBJ2-2
abundance: NA
d_gene: NA
CDR3aa: CASKWGPGELFF
CDR3nt: TGTGCCAGCAAGTGGGGGCCCGGGGAGCTGTTTTTT

v_gene: TRBV5-6
j_gene: TRBJ2-1
abundance: few
d_gene: TRBD1
CDR3aa: CASSSIDRGRDNEQFF
CDR3nt: TGTGCCAGCAGCTCTATTGACAGGGGGCGCGACAATGAGCAGTTCTTC

v_gene: TRBV5-5
j_gene: TRBJ1-1
abundance: NA
d_gene: NA
CDR3aa: CASSFHGLSEAFF
CDR3nt: TGTGCCAGCAGCTTTCACGGACTTTCGGAAGCTTTCTTT

v_gene: TRBV5-1
j_gene: TRBJ1-3
abundance: NA
d_gene: TRBD1
CDR3aa: CASSIGTERDTIYF
CDR3nt: TGCGCCAGCAGCATAGGGACAGAGCGGGACACCATATATTTT

v_gene: TRBV6-5
j_gene: TRBJ1-3
abundance: NA
d_gene: TRBD1
CDR3aa: CASAQTGGNTIYF
CDR3nt: TGTGCCAGCGCTCAGACAGGGGGAAACACCATATATTTT

v_gene: TRBV27
j_gene: TRBJ1-5
abundance: NA
d_gene: NA
CDR3aa: CASTMTPYSNQPQHF
CDR3nt: TGTGCCAGCACCATGACACCCTATAGCAATCAGCCCCAGCATTTT

v_gene: TRBV5-5
j_gene: TRBJ1-1
abundance: NA
d_gene: TRBD1
CDR3aa: CASSLNRGNTEAFF
CDR3nt: TGTGCCAGCAGCTTGAACAGGGGGAACACTGAAGCTTTCTTT

v_gene: TRBV3-1/TRBV3-2
j_gene: TRBJ2-1
abundance: NA
d_gene: TRBD2
CDR3aa: CASSLYNGREYNEQFF
CDR3nt: TGTGCCAGCAGCCTCTATAACGGGCGGGAGTACAATGAGCAGTTCTTC

v_gene: TRBV5-1
j_gene: TRBJ1-1
abundance: NA
d_gene: NA
CDR3aa: CASSPQGRSTEAFF
CDR3nt: TGCGCCAGCAGCCCCCAGGGTCGGAGCACTGAAGCTTTCTTT

v_gene: TRBV19
j_gene: TRBJ1-1
abundance: NA
d_gene: NA
CDR3aa: CASRSREGDTEAFF
CDR3nt: TGTGCCAGTAGGTCAAGGGAGGGGGACACTGAAGCTTTCTTT

v_gene: TRBV5-6
j_gene: TRBJ1-1
abundance: NA
d_gene: TRBD1
CDR3aa: CASSPDRGRSLSEAFF
CDR3nt: TGTGCCAGCAGCCCCGACAGGGGGCGCAGTTTGTCTGAAGCTTTCTTT

v_gene: TRBV24-1
j_gene: TRBJ1-1
abundance: NA
d_gene: NA
CDR3aa: CATSDSGAREAFF
CDR3nt: TGTGCCACCAGTGACTCCGGTGCGCGTGAAGCTTTCTTT

v_gene: TRBV24-1
j_gene: TRBJ1-2
abundance: few
d_gene: TRBD1
CDR3aa: CATSDRANYGYTF
CDR3nt: TGTGCCACCAGCGACAGGGCGAACTATGGCTACACCTTC

v_gene: TRBV6-2/TRBV6-3
j_gene: TRBJ1-3
abundance: NA
d_gene: NA
CDR3aa: CASSYGGASGNTIYF
CDR3nt: TGTGCCAGCAGTTATGGAGGGGCATCGGGAAACACCATATATTTT

v_gene: TRBV5-1
j_gene: TRBJ2-7
abundance: NA
d_gene: TRBD1
CDR3aa: CASSGDRGSSYEQYF
CDR3nt: TGCGCCAGCAGCGGGGACAGGGGGAGCTCCTACGAGCAGTACTTC

v_gene: TRBV6-5
j_gene: TRBJ2-4
abundance: NA
d_gene: NA
CDR3aa: CASSLALRTKNIQYF
CDR3nt: TGTGCCAGCAGTTTAGCTCTGCGGACCAAAAACATTCAGTACTTC

v_gene: TRBV2
j_gene: TRBJ1-1
abundance: NA
d_gene: NA
CDR3aa: CASSEAVNTEAFF
CDR3nt: TGTGCCAGCAGTGAGGCCGTGAACACTGAAGCTTTCTTT

v_gene: TRBV9
j_gene: TRBJ1-3
abundance: NA
d_gene: NA
CDR3aa: CASSSLGVSGNTIYF
CDR3nt: TGTGCCAGCAGCTCTTTAGGGGTCTCTGGAAACACCATATATTTT

v_gene: TRBV21-1
j_gene: TRBJ1-6
abundance: NA
d_gene: NA
CDR3aa: CASSKGGGGYNSPLHF
CDR3nt: TGTGCCAGCAGCAAAGGGGGAGGGGGCTATAATTCACCCCTCCACTTT

v_gene: TRBV10-3
j_gene: TRBJ1-6
abundance: NA
d_gene: TRBD1
CDR3aa: CAISGTGASPLHF
CDR3nt: TGTGCCATCAGCGGGACAGGGGCTTCACCCCTCCACTTT

v_gene: TRBV28
j_gene: TRBJ1-6
abundance: NA
d_gene: NA
CDR3aa: CASSFIGGWFNSPLHF
CDR3nt: TGTGCCAGCAGCTTTATAGGGGGTTGGTTTAATTCACCCCTCCACTTT

v_gene: TRBV29-1
j_gene: TRBJ1-1
abundance: NA
d_gene: NA
CDR3aa: CSVRAREAFF
CDR3nt: TGCAGCGTCCGTGCGAGAGAAGCTTTCTTT

v_gene: TRBV27
j_gene: TRBJ2-1
abundance: NA
d_gene: TRBD2
CDR3aa: CASSPLAGGLHPFF
CDR3nt: TGTGCCAGCAGTCCCCTAGCGGGGGGTCTCCATCCGTTCTTC